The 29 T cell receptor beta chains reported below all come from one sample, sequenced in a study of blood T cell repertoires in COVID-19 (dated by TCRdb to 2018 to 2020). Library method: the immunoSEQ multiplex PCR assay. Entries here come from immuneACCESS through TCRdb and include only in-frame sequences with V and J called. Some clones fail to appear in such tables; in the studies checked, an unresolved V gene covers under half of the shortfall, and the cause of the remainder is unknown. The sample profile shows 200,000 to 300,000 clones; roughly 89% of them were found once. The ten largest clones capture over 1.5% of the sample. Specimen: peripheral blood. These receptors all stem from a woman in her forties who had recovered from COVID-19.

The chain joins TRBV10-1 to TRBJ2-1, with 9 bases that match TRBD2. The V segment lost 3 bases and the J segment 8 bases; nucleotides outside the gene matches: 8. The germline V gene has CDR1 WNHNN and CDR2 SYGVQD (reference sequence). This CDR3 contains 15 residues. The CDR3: CASSDLRGGVYEQFF. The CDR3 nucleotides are TGCGCCAGCAGTGACCTGCGGGGGGGCGTGTATGAGCAGTTCTTC.

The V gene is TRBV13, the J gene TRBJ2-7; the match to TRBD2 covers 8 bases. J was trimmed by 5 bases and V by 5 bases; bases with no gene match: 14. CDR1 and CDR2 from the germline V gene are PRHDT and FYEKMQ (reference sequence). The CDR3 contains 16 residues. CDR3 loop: CASSTWGAGAAHEQYF. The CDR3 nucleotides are TGTGCCAGCAGCACCTGGGGAGCGGGGGCCGCCCACGAGCAGTACTTC. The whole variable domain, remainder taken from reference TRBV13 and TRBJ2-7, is AAGVIQSPRHLIKEKRETATLKCYPIPRHDTVYWYQQGPGQDPQFLISFYEKMQSDKGSIPDRFSAQQFSDYHSELNMSSLELGDSALYFCASSTWGAGAAHEQYFGPGTRLTVT.

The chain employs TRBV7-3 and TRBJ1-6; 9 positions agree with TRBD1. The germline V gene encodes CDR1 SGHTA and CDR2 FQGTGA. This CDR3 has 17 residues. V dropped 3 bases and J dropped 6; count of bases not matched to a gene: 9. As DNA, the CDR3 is TGTGCCAGCAGCTTTAGTCCGGGACAGGGAATTAATTCACCCCTCCACTTT. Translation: CASSFSPGQGINSPLHF. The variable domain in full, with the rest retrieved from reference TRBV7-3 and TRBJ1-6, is GAGVSQTPSNKVTEKGKYVELRCDPISGHTALYWYRQSLGQGPEFLIYFQGTGAADDSGLPNDRFFAVRPEGSVSTLKIQRTERGDSAVYLCASSFSPGQGINSPLHFGNGTRLTVT.

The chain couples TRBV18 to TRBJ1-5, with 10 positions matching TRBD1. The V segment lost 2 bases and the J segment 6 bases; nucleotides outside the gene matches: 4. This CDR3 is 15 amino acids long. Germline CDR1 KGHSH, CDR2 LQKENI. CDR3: CASSPEGQGIQPQHF. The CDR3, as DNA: TGTGCCAGCTCACCAGAGGGACAGGGGATTCAGCCCCAGCATTTT.

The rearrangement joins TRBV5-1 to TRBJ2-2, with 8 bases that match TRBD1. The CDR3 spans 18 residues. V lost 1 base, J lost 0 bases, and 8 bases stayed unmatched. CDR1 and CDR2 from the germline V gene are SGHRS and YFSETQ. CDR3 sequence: CASSLSGQASSNTGELFF. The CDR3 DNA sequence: TGCGCCAGCAGCTTGTCGGGACAGGCTTCTTCGAACACCGGGGAGCTGTTTTTT.

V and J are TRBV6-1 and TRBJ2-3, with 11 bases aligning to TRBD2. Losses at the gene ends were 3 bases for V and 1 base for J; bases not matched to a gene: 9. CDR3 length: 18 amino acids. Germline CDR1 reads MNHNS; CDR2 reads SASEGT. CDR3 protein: CASSDGGILAGGTDTQYF. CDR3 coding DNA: TGTGCCAGCAGTGATGGCGGGATACTAGCGGGGGGCACAGATACGCAGTATTTT.

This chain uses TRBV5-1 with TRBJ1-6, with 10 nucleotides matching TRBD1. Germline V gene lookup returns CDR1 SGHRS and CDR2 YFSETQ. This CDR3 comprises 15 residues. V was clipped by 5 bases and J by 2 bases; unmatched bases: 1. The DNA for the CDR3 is TGCGCCAGCAGGACAGGGGGCGCCTATAATTCACCCCTCCACTTT. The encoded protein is CASRTGGAYNSPLHF.

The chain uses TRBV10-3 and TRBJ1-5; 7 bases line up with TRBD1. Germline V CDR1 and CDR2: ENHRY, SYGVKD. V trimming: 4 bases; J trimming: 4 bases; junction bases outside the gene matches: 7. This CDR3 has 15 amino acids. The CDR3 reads CAISVTGTENQPQHF. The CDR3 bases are TGTGCCATCAGTGTTACCGGGACAGAGAATCAGCCCCAGCATTTT.

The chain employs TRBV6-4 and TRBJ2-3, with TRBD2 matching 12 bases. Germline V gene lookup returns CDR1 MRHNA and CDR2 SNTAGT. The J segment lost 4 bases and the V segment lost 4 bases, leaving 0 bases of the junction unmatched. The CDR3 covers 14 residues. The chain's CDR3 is CASSGTSGADTQYF. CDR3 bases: TGTGCCAGCAGTGGGACTAGCGGGGCAGATACGCAGTATTTT.

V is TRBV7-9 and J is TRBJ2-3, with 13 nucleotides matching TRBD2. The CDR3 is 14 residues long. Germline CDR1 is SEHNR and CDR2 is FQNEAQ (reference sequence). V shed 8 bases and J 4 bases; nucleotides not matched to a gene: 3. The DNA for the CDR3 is TGTGCCAGCGTACTAGCGGGGGGGCCAGATACGCAGTATTTT. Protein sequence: CASVLAGGPDTQYF.

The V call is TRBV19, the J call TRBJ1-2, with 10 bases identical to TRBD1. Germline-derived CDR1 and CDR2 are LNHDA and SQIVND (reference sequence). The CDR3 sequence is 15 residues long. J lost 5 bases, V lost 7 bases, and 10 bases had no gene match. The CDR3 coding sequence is TGTGCCAGTACCTCAGACAGGGGGCGCTCGTATGGCTACACCTTC. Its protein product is CASTSDRGRSYGYTF.

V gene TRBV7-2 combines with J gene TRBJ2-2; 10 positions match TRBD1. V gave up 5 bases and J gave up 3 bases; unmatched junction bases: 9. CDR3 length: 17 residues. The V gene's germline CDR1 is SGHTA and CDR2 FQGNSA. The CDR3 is CASSIRQGAGYTGELFF. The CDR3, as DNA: TGTGCCAGCAGCATTCGACAGGGGGCGGGATACACCGGGGAGCTGTTTTTT.

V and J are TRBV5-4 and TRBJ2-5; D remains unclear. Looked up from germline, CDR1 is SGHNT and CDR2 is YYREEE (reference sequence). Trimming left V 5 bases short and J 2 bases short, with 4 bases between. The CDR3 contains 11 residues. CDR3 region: CASSSQETQYF. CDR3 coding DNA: TGTGCCAGCAGTTCTCAAGAGACCCAGTACTTC.

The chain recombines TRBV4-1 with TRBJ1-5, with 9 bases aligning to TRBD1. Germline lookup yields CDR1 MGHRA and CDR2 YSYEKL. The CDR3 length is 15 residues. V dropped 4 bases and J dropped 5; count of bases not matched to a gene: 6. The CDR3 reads CASSPGTGNYQPQHF. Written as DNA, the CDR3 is TGCGCCAGCAGCCCGGGGACAGGGAATTATCAGCCCCAGCATTTT.

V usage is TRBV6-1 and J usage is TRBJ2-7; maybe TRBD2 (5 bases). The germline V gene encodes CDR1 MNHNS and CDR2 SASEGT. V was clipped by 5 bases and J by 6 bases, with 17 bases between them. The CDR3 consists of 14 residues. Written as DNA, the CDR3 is TGTGCCAGCAGTCAAACACGAGGGTATGGCGAGCAGTACTTC. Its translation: CASSQTRGYGEQYF.

CDR3 sequence reads: CASSESRGAFF. The CDR3 nucleotides are TGTGCCAGCAGTGAATCCCGCGGAGCTTTCTTT. This chain links TRBV6-1 with TRBJ1-1; no definite D call. The CDR3 has 11 residues. Trimming pared 2 bases from V and 10 bases from J, leaving 8 bases between. Germline-derived CDR1 and CDR2 are MNHNS and SASEGT.

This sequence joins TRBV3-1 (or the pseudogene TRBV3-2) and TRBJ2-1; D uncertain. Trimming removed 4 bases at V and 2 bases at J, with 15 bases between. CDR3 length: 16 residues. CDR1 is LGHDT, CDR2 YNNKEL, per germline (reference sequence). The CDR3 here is CASSPPDTKPYNEQFF. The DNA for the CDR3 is TGTGCCAGCAGCCCCCCCGACACCAAACCCTACAATGAGCAGTTCTTC.

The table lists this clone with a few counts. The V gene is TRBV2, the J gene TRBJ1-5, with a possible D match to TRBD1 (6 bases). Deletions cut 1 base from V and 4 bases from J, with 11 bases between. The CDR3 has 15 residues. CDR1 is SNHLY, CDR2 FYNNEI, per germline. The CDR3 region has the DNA TGTGCCAGCAGTGAAGAATGGACAGAAAATCAGCCCCAGCATTTT. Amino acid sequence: CASSEEWTENQPQHF.

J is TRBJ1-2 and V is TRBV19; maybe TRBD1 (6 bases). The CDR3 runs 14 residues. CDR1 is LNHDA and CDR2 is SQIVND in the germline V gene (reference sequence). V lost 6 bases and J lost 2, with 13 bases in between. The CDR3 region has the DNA TGTGCCAGTAGCATACAGGGTGCAAACTATGGCTACACCTTC. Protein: CASSIQGANYGYTF.

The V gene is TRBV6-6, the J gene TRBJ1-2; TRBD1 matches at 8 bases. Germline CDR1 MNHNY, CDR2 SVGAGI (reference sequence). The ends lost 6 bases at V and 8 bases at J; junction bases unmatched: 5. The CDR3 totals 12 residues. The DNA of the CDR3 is TGTGCCAGCAGCTTGGGACAGGTGGGCTACACCTTC. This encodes CASSLGQVGYTF.

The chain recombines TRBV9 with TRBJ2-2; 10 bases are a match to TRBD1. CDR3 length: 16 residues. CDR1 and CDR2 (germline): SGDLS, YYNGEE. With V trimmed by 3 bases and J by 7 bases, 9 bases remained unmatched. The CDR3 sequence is CASSAGGTGVVGELFF. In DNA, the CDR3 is TGTGCCAGCAGCGCTGGGGGGACAGGGGTGGTCGGGGAGCTGTTTTTT. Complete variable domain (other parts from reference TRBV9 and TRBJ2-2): DSGVTQTPKHLITATGQRVTLRCSPRSGDLSVYWYQQSLDQGLQFLIQYYNGEERAKGNILERFSAQQFPDLHSELNLSSLELGDSALYFCASSAGGTGVVGELFFGEGSRLTVL.

This chain's CDR3 is CASSQALQTNYGYTF. The CDR3 region has the DNA TGTGCCAGCTCACAGGCTCTACAGACTAACTATGGCTACACCTTC. V usage is TRBV18 and J usage is TRBJ1-2; D is ambiguous. CDR3 size: 15 residues. Per the germline V gene, CDR1 is KGHSH and CDR2 is LQKENI. V was pared by 4 bases and J by 0 bases, with 12 bases between.

The CDR3 nucleotides read TGTGCCTGGAGTGTTTATCAAGAGACCCAGTACTTC. Protein: CAWSVYQETQYF. This chain connects TRBV30 to TRBJ2-5; D is unclear. CDR3 length: 12 amino acids. With 0 bases removed from V and 2 bases from J, the gap between germline ends came to 4 bases. Germline V CDR1 and CDR2: GTSNPN, SVGIG (reference sequence).

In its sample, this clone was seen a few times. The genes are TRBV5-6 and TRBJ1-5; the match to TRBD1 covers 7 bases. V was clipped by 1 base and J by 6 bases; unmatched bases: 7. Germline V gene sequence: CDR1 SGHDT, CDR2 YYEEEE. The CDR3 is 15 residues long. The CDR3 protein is CASSLYEAGGQPQHF. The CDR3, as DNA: TGTGCCAGCAGCTTGTACGAGGCAGGGGGTCAGCCCCAGCATTTT.

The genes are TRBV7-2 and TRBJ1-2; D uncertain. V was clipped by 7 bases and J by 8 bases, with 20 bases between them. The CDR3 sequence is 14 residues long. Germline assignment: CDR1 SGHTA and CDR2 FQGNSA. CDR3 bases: TGTGCCAGCAACAAGGGTTCGGACTTAAAGGGCTACACCTTC. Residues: CASNKGSDLKGYTF. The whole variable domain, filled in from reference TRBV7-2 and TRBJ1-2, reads GAGVSQSPSNKVTEKGKDVELRCDPISGHTALYWYRQSLGQGLEFLIYFQGNSAPDKSGLPSDRFSAERTGGSVSTLTIQRTQQEDSAVYLCASNKGSDLKGYTFGSGTRLTVV.

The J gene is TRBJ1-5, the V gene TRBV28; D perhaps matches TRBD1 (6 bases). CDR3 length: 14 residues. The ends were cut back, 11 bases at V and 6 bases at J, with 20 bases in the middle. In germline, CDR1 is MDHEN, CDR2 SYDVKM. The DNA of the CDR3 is TGTGCCGCAGGGGTGGGTGGTTACACTCAGCCCCAGCATTTT. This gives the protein CAAGVGGYTQPQHF.

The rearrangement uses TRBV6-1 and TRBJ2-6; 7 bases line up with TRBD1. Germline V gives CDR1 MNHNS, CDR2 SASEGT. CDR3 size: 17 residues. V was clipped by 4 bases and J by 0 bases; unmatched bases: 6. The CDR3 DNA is TGTGCCAGCAGTGCCCTACAGGGGCTCTCTGGGGCCAACGTCCTGACTTTC. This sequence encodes CASSALQGLSGANVLTF.

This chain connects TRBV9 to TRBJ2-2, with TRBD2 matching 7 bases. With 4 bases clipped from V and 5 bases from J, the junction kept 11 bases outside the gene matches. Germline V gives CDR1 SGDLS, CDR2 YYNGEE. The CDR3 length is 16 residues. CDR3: CASSPSGGGGTGELFF. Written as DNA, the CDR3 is TGTGCCAGCAGCCCTAGCGGCGGGGGAGGGACCGGGGAGCTGTTTTTT. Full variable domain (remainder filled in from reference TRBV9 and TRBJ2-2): DSGVTQTPKHLITATGQRVTLRCSPRSGDLSVYWYQQSLDQGLQFLIQYYNGEERAKGNILERFSAQQFPDLHSELNLSSLELGDSALYFCASSPSGGGGTGELFFGEGSRLTVL.

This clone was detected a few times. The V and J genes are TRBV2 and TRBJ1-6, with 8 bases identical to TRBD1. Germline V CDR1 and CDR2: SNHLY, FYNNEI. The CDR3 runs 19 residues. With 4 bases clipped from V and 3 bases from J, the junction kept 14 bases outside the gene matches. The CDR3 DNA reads TGTGCCAGCAGTGTGGCACTAGGACAGGGAGCTTTCTATAATTCACCCCTCCACTTT. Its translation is CASSVALGQGAFYNSPLHF.